Shown below are 12 T cell receptor beta chains from a single sample sequenced in a study of blood T cell repertoires in COVID-19. Sequencing used immunoSEQ multiplex PCR; TCRdb keeps in-frame clones, though not all of them. The data contain about 230,000 clones, 80% to 90% of them singletons. The source material was peripheral blood. The receptor source for this set is a woman in her 40s who had recovered from COVID-19.

This rearrangement joins TRBV18 to TRBJ2-5, with 7 bases identical to TRBD1. This CDR3 region has 14 residues. The junction had 5 bases not matched to a gene; V was cut back by 3 bases and J by 4 bases. Per germline, CDR1 KGHSH and CDR2 LQKENI. The CDR3: CASSPSGQAETQYF. For the CDR3, the DNA is TGTGCCAGCTCACCTTCAGGACAGGCAGAGACCCAGTACTTC. Together with reference TRBV18 and TRBJ2-5, the CDR3 gives the full variable domain: NAGVMQNPRHLVRRRGQEARLRCSPMKGHSHVYWYRQLPEEGLKFMVYLQKENIIDESGMPKERFSAEFPKEGPSILRIQQVVRGDSAAYFCASSPSGQAETQYFGPGTRLLVL.

The V call is TRBV18, the J call TRBJ2-6; D not certain. V shed 0 bases and J shed 0 bases, with 6 bases lying between them. This CDR3 has 16 amino acids. Germline V gene sequence: CDR1 KGHSH, CDR2 LQKENI. The CDR3 protein is CASSPPGISGANVLTF. The CDR3 DNA reads as TGTGCCAGCTCACCACCGGGCATCTCTGGGGCCAACGTCCTGACTTTC.

This chain uses TRBV4-2 with TRBJ2-3; 9 bases fit TRBD2. Looked up from germline, CDR1 is LGHNA and CDR2 is YNFKEQ. V was clipped by 1 base and J by 12 bases; unmatched bases: 8. The CDR3 spans 14 residues. The CDR3 DNA sequence: TGTGCCAGCAGCCAAGGGGGTAGCGGGGGCAAACAGTATTTT. It yields the protein CASSQGGSGGKQYF.

This clone showed up just once. V and J are TRBV30 and TRBJ1-2; a weak D match, TRBD1 (5 bases). CDR3 length equals 13 residues. Germline V lookup: CDR1 GTSNPN, CDR2 SVGIG (reference sequence). Deletions cut 8 bases from V and 0 bases from J, with 13 bases between. CDR3 nucleotides: TGTGCCATCACTGCAGGGTCTAACTATGGCTACACCTTC. Its translation: CAITAGSNYGYTF.

CDR3: CASSVGAGGTNEQFF. CDR3 DNA: TGTGCCAGCAGCGTAGGGGCAGGGGGTACCAATGAGCAGTTCTTC. The chain combines TRBV9 with TRBJ2-1, with 7 bases fitting TRBD1. CDR1 is SGDLS, CDR2 YYNGEE, per germline. The CDR3 loop spans 15 amino acids. The junction had 6 bases not matched to a gene; V was cut back by 0 bases and J by 6 bases.

The chain uses TRBV4-3 and TRBJ2-1, with 8 bases lining up with TRBD2. V was clipped by 0 bases and J by 7 bases; unmatched bases: 8. There are 16 residues in the CDR3. In germline, CDR1 is LGHNA, CDR2 YSLEER. CDR3 residues: CASSQDPGLAMNEQFF. The CDR3 DNA sequence: TGCGCCAGCAGCCAAGACCCCGGACTAGCTATGAATGAGCAGTTCTTC.

The table lists this clone with a few counts. The chain recombines TRBV7-2 with TRBJ1-5; TRBD1 matches 12 bases. V shed 4 bases and J 6 bases; nucleotides not matched to a gene: 4. CDR3 size: 15 residues. Germline CDR1 reads SGHTA; CDR2 reads FQGNSA. The CDR3 DNA reads TGTGCCAGCAGCTCCGGGACAGGGGGCTTTCAGCCCCAGCATTTT. Its translation: CASSSGTGGFQPQHF.

This clone has a single count. V and J are TRBV3-1 (or the pseudogene TRBV3-2) and TRBJ2-3; D gene unclear. Germline V CDR1 and CDR2: LGHDT, YNNKEL (reference sequence). V lost 2 bases and J lost 5, with 11 bases in between. This CDR3 has 14 amino acids. The CDR3 DNA is TGTGCCAGCAGCCAATTGCGAGTTTTAGATACGCAGTATTTT. Amino acids: CASSQLRVLDTQYF.

This clone showed up just once. The rearrangement uses TRBV19 and TRBJ2-7, with TRBD1 identical over 9 bases. The CDR3 has 15 amino acids. J was trimmed by 2 bases and V by 3 bases; bases with no gene match: 5. Germline values: CDR1 LNHDA, CDR2 SQIVND (reference sequence). CDR3 region: CASSIGTGGPYEQYF. CDR3 sequence (DNA): TGTGCCAGTAGTATCGGCACAGGGGGCCCCTACGAGCAGTACTTC. Full variable domain (outside the CDR3, taken from reference TRBV19 and TRBJ2-7): DGGITQSPKYLFRKEGQNVTLSCEQNLNHDAMYWYRQDPGQGLRLIYYSQIVNDFQKGDIAEGYSVSREKKESFPLTVTSAQKNPTAFYLCASSIGTGGPYEQYFGPGTRLTVT.

The rearrangement joins TRBV5-1 to TRBJ2-5; 13 nucleotides align to TRBD2. The CDR3 totals 16 residues. Germline assignment: CDR1 SGHRS and CDR2 YFSETQ. V lost 5 bases to trimming and J lost 4 bases; unmatched junction nucleotides: 8. CDR3 sequence (DNA): TGCGCCAGCAGACCCGGGACTAGCGGGGCGAGAGAGACCCAGTACTTC. Its translation is CASRPGTSGARETQYF. Variable domain in full (rest from reference TRBV5-1 and TRBJ2-5): KAGVTQTPRYLIKTRGQQVTLSCSPISGHRSVSWYQQTPGQGLQFLFEYFSETQRNKGNFPGRFSGRQFSNSRSEMNVSTLELGDSALYLCASRPGTSGARETQYFGPGTRLLVL.

This clone was counted only a few times. The V and J genes are TRBV12-5 and TRBJ2-2; 7 bases are shared with TRBD2. The ends lost 6 bases at V and 4 bases at J; junction bases unmatched: 5. The CDR3 extends over 14 amino acids. Germline V gene lookup returns CDR1 LGHNT and CDR2 FRNRAP. CDR3 bases: TGTGCTAGTGGCCGTGAGCGGGGCACCGGGGAGCTGTTTTTT. Protein product: CASGRERGTGELFF.

The rearrangement uses TRBV6-1 and TRBJ1-1; the D gene is possibly TRBD1 (5 bases). Germline lookup yields CDR1 MNHNS and CDR2 SASEGT. The ends were cut back, 2 bases at V and 8 bases at J, with 9 bases in the middle. The CDR3 runs to 12 residues. The CDR3 sequence: CASSESYREAFF. The CDR3, as DNA: TGTGCCAGCAGTGAAAGCTACAGGGAAGCTTTCTTT.